Shown below are 15 T cell receptor beta chains from a single sample sequenced in a study of cytomegalovirus exposure and HLA in healthy donors. 13 Jbeta primers and 60 Vbeta primers were used for the PCR. Sequencing used immunoSEQ multiplex PCR; TCRdb keeps in-frame clones, though not all of them. The sample includes 150,000 to 200,000 clones, roughly four fifths of them seen just once. What was sequenced was PBMCs. The source of these receptors is a male donor in good health and CMV-seropositive.

The chain carries TRBV12-5 and TRBJ2-1, with 13 positions matching TRBD2. The CDR3 sequence is 15 residues long. The V gene end was trimmed by 6 bases and the J gene end by 6 bases; junction bases not matched to a gene: 5. CDR1 is LGHNT, CDR2 FRNRAP, per germline. CDR3 residues: CASGPGTSGTNEQFF. As DNA, the CDR3 is TGTGCTAGTGGCCCCGGGACTAGCGGGACCAATGAGCAGTTCTTC.

Regarding this clone: Additional DNA sequences in this sample encode the identical CDR3. The chain joins TRBV5-4 to TRBJ1-1; TRBD1 agrees at 7 bases. V dropped 5 bases and J dropped 2; count of bases not matched to a gene: 6. This CDR3 spans 14 amino acids. Germline V gene data show CDR1 as SGHNT and CDR2 as YYREEE (reference sequence). In nucleotides, the CDR3 is TGTGCCAGCAGTCCCGACAGGGCAAACACTGAAGCTTTCTTT. The encoded protein is CASSPDRANTEAFF.

This clone was counted a single time. This chain joins TRBV5-8 and TRBJ2-3; 14 bases agree with TRBD2. The germline CDR1 and CDR2 sequences are SGHTS and YDEGEE. This CDR3 region has 14 residues. V dropped 4 bases and J dropped 5; count of bases not matched to a gene: 0. The CDR3 sequence: CASSGTSGGDTQYF. CDR3 nucleotides: TGTGCCAGCAGCGGGACTAGCGGGGGAGATACGCAGTATTTT.

The DNA for the CDR3 is TGTGCCAGCAGTTCGCTAGCGGGAGGGCCCGGTGAGCAGTTCTTC. Translating gives CASSSLAGGPGEQFF. The chain is built from TRBV28 and TRBJ2-1; TRBD2 matches at 12 bases. V lost 4 bases, J lost 9 bases, and 7 bases stayed unmatched. The CDR3 length is 15 residues. The germline CDR1 and CDR2 sequences are MDHEN and SYDVKM.

The rearrangement uses TRBV7-7 and TRBJ2-1; maybe TRBD1 (6 bases). The CDR3 totals 14 residues. Trimming removed 3 bases at V and 0 bases at J, with 6 bases between. Germline CDR1 is SSHAT and CDR2 is FNYEAQ (reference sequence). CDR3 region: CASSLDSSYNEQFF. CDR3 in DNA: TGTGCCAGCAGCTTGGACAGCTCCTACAATGAGCAGTTCTTC.

This clone was seen only once. The chain carries TRBV21-1 and TRBJ1-5; TRBD1 is taken as the D call from the table, unchecked against the DNA. TRBV21-1 is deemed a pseudogene. CDR3 length: 13 amino acids. CDR3 bases: TGTGCCAGCACGGGACAAGAGAGTCAGCCCCAGCATTTT. It specifies CASTGQESQPQHF.

The chain joins TRBV20-1 to TRBJ1-1; D is ambiguous. This CDR3 is 11 amino acids long. Trimming left V 5 bases short and J 8 bases short, with 12 bases between. CDR1 and CDR2 (germline): DFQATT, SNEGSKA (reference sequence). CDR3 DNA sequence: TGCAGTGCTTCTCGCTCGGGGGAAGCTTTCTTT. It specifies CSASRSGEAFF.

This clone appeared a single time. The rearrangement joins TRBV7-2 to TRBJ1-2; D is perhaps TRBD1 (6 bases). The V gene's germline CDR1 is SGHTA and CDR2 FQGNSA. The CDR3 totals 13 residues. The ends were cut back, 5 bases at V and 4 bases at J, with 11 bases in the middle. CDR3 amino acids: CASSLLRGYGYTF. In nucleotides, the CDR3 is TGTGCCAGCAGCCTCCTCAGGGGCTATGGCTACACCTTC.

The genes are TRBV7-2 and TRBJ1-5; tentatively, D is TRBD1 (6 bases). V dropped 5 bases and J dropped 7 bases, with 15 bases sitting between them. The CDR3 contains 14 residues. The germline gives CDR1 SGHTA, CDR2 FQGNSA. The CDR3 DNA reads TGTGCCAGCAGCCTGGACAGTGCGTGGCAGCCCCAGCATTTT. The encoded protein is CASSLDSAWQPQHF. The whole variable domain, remainder taken from reference TRBV7-2 and TRBJ1-5, is GAGVSQSPSNKVTEKGKDVELRCDPISGHTALYWYRQSLGQGLEFLIYFQGNSAPDKSGLPSDRFSAERTGGSVSTLTIQRTQQEDSAVYLCASSLDSAWQPQHFGDGTRLSIL.

J is TRBJ1-6 and V is TRBV10-3, with D tentatively TRBD1 (6 bases). The CDR3 spans 15 residues. V shed 2 bases and J shed 14 bases, with 19 bases lying between them. Looked up from germline, CDR1 is ENHRY and CDR2 is SYGVKD. The CDR3, as DNA: TGTGCCATCAGTGAGGGACAGCTCTCAACGCGGGCCCTCCACTTT. Its protein product is CAISEGQLSTRALHF.

Details on this clone: A read error may account for a junction end that differs from germline. The rearrangement joins TRBV9 to TRBJ1-3; 7 bases are shared with TRBD1. Germline V gene lookup returns CDR1 SGDLS and CDR2 YYNGEE. The CDR3 is 12 residues long. The DNA of the CDR3 is TGTGCCAGCAGCCCGACCCTCGTAGACAGGGATTTT. The encoded protein is CASSPTLVDRDF.

The chain couples TRBV30 to TRBJ1-1; the D is unclear. Trimming took off 0 bases at V and 10 bases at J, with 12 bases between the two ends. The CDR3 runs 12 residues. Germline loops: CDR1 GTSNPN, CDR2 SVGIG (reference sequence). DNA of the CDR3: TGTGCCTGGAGTGTACCCCACTCCGGAGCTTTCTTT. It codes for CAWSVPHSGAFF.

V is TRBV5-1 and J is TRBJ1-4, with TRBD1 matching 11 bases. Germline CDR1 and CDR2: SGHRS and YFSETQ. V was clipped by 4 bases and J by 7 bases; unmatched bases: 3. The CDR3 sequence is 14 residues long. CDR3 coding DNA: TGCGCCAGCAGCGGACAGGGGGCTCGTGAAAAACTGTTTTTT. This translates into CASSGQGAREKLFF.

This clone was counted a few times. The J gene is TRBJ1-2, the V gene TRBV28; TRBD1 is a possible D gene (5 bases). CDR1 MDHEN and CDR2 SYDVKM come from the germline V gene. The germline V and J ends were trimmed by 9 bases and 4 bases, with 18 bases remaining between them. The CDR3 loop spans 14 amino acids. CDR3 sequence: CASLDSFGSYGYTF. For the CDR3, the DNA is TGTGCCAGTCTTGACAGTTTCGGCTCCTATGGCTACACCTTC.

V and J are TRBV5-6 and TRBJ1-1; unclear D gene. This CDR3 is 11 amino acids long. The V gene lost 0 bases and the J gene lost 8 bases, with 5 bases spanning the gap. Per the germline V gene, CDR1 is SGHDT and CDR2 is YYEEEE. CDR3 coding DNA: TGTGCCAGCAGCTTGGCCGGGGAAGCTTTCTTT. Its protein is CASSLAGEAFF.